The 2 T cell receptor beta chains given below trace back to one sample, sequenced in a study of glioma-infiltrating T cells. Using RNA template, CDR3s of TCR alpha and beta were amplified with iRepertoire arm-PCR. In TCRdb, the multiplex PCR reads were re-called with MiXCR into one record per CDR3 protein. The table lists roughly 200,000 distinct CDR3 sequences, 25% to 35% of them singletons. The sample was glioma tissue, nonneoplastic brain tissue, or PBMCs (not recorded which). The receptor set was obtained from a human donor with low-grade glioma or glioblastoma, undergoing nonglioma brain surgery, or in good health (not recorded which).

CDR3 sequence: CAWSKGHRDSPLHF. The CDR3 coding sequence is TGTGCCTGGAGTAAGGGCCACCGCGATTCACCCCTCCACTTT. The chain uses TRBV30 and TRBJ1-6; no clear D gene. The germline CDR1 and CDR2 sequences are GTSNPN and SVGIG (reference sequence). The CDR3 is 14 amino acids. V was trimmed by 2 bases and J by 8 bases, leaving 13 bases between them.

At least ten counts were recorded for this clonotype. The chain recombines TRBV29-1 with TRBJ2-5; D is ambiguous. This CDR3 comprises 12 residues. The V gene lost 2 bases and the J gene lost 0 bases, with 4 bases spanning the gap. The germline V gene has CDR1 SQVTM and CDR2 ANQGSEA. CDR3 region: CSVEFDQETQYF. The CDR3 DNA reads as TGCAGCGTTGAATTTGACCAAGAGACCCAGTACTTC.